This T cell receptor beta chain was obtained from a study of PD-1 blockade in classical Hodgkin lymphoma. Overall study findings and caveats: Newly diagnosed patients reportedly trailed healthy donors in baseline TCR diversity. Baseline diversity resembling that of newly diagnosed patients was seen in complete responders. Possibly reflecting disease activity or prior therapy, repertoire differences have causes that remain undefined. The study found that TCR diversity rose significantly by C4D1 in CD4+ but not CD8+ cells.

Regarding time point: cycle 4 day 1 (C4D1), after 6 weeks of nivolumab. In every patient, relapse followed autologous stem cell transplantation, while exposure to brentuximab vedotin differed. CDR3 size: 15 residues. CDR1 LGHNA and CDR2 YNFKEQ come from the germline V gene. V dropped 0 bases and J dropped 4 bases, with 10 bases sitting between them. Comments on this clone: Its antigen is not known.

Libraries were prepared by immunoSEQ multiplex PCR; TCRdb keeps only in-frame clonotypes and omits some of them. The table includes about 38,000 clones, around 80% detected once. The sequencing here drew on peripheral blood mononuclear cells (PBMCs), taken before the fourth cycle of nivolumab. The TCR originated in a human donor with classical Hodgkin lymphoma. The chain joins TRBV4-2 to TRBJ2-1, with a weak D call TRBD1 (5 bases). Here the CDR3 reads CASSQEQAEYNEQFF. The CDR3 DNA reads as TGTGCCAGCAGCCAAGAACAGGCGGAGTACAATGAGCAGTTCTTC.